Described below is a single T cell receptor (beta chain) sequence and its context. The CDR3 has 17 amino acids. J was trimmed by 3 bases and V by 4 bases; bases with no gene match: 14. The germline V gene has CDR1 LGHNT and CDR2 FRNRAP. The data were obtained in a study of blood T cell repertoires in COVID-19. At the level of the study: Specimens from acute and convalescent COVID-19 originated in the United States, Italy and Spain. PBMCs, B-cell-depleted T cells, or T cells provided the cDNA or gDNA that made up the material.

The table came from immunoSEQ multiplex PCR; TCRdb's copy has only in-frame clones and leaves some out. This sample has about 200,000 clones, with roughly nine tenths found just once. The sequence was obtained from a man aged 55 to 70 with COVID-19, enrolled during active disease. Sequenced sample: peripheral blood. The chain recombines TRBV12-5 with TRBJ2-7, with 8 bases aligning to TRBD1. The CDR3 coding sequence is TGTGCTAGTGGTTCGGTTTTAAGCAGGGGGCCGGGCTACGAGCAGTACTTC. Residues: CASGSVLSRGPGYEQYF.